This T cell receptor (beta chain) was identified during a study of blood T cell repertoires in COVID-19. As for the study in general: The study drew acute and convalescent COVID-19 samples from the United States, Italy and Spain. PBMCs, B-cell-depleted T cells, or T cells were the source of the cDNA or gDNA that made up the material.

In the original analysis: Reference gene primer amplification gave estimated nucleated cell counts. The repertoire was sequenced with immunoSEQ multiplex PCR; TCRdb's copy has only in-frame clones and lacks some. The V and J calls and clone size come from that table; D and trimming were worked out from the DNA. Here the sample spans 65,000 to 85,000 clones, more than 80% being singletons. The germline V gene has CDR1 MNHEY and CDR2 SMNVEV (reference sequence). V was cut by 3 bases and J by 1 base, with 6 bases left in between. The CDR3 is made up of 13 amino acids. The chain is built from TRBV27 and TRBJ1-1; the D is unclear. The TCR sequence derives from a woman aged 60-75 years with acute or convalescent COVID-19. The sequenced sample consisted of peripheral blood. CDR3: CASSLTGNTEAFF. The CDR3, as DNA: TGTGCCAGCAGTTTGACGGGGAACACTGAAGCTTTCTTT.